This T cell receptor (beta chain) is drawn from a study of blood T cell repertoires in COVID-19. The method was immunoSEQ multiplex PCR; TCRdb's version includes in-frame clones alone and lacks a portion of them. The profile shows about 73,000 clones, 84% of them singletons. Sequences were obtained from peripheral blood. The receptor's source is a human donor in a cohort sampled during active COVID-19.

Here the CDR3 reads CASSLQERTQYF. DNA for the CDR3: TGTGCCAGCAGCTTACAGGAACGGACCCAGTACTTC. This chain links TRBV11-3 with TRBJ2-5; D is unclear. Trimming removed 2 bases at V and 7 bases at J, with 8 bases between. CDR3 size: 12 residues. CDR1 and CDR2 (germline): SGHNT, YENEEA.